This T cell receptor (beta chain) was identified during a study of blood T cell repertoires in COVID-19 (dated by TCRdb to the early 2020s). The study in broad terms: Samples from collaborators originated in the United States, Italy and Spain and spanned both the acute and convalescent phases of COVID-19. Samples were obtained from the ongoing ImmuneRACE study (first 160 participants) and from approximately 1,200 subjects provided by 6 global collaborators. The prospective study material was composed of cDNA or gDNA derived from T cells, B-cell-depleted T cells, or PBMCs. Subjects who had been exposed to COVID-19, were actively infected with it, or had recovered from it provided the deeply sampled blood TCRbeta repertoires that made up the dataset. The repertoires were released in a freely available public database intended as a resource for research on the immune response to SARS-CoV-2. Nearly every sample came with metadata listing a de-identified subject ID, COVID-19 status, age in years and sex. Where HLA class I and class II types were available, the types were taken from metadata supplied by the sample provider, not from assay-based typing. On the study overall, not on this receptor specifically: Clinical and demographic metadata were provided uncurated, with the amount varying by source and participant.

In the prospective study, participants were about 18 to 95 years old, resided in about two dozen geographic areas of the United States, and were enrolled through a virtual design. Cohort assignment in the prospective study relied on participant-reported clinical history from a screening survey and a study questionnaire. Recovered participants in ImmuneRACE Cohort 3 were defined as having two consecutive negative NP/OP PCR tests, clearance from a healthcare professional, or resolution of symptoms. In the prospective study, whole blood, serum and a nasopharyngeal or oropharyngeal swab were collected from each participant by mobile phlebotomists. Participants in the prospective study had the option to provide additional blood draws and questionnaires over an approximately 2-month period. Blood samples from the prospective study were shipped frozen or at room temperature prior to DNA extraction. On this clone: Its antigen is not yet known. No base qualities exist here, and no much larger clone lies one base off it.

From cysteine to phenylalanine, the CDR3 is 11 amino acids long. CDR3 DNA only is kept here, 33 bases in frame from base 1. Trimming at the junction amounts to 9 bases on V and 3 bases on J, and the germline ends lie 9 bases apart. CDR1 and CDR2 were assigned from the germline V gene as MNHEY and SVGAGI. TCRbeta CDR3 regions were amplified from genomic DNA by means of the immunoSEQ Assay, a bias-controlled multiplex PCR. On the authors' methods: Within the assay, amplification of reference gene primers was used to estimate how many nucleated cells each sample contained. Sequence reads were collapsed and filtered to measure the absolute abundance of every unique TCRbeta CDR3 rearrangement. For each sample, productive Simpson clonality was calculated as the square root of Simpson's diversity index across productive rearrangements. This immuneACCESS table, as held by TCRdb, lists in-frame sequences with V and J called but not all clones. Of the missing ones, under half trace to an unresolved V gene in checked studies; the others have no known cause. The DNA was the basis for D and trimming; V, J and clone size are from that table. The sample table lists around 250,000 clones, around 87% of them with a count of one. The top ten constitute 1.6% of the sample.

This receptor was taken from a woman between 45 and 60 years old who had recovered from COVID-19. The specimen was PBMCs or T cells enriched from blood (not recorded which). The chain joins TRBV6-5 to TRBJ2-7, with the D gene not confidently named. DNA sequence: TGTGCCAGTGACAACCTCTACGAGCAGTACTTC. Its protein is CASDNLYEQYF.